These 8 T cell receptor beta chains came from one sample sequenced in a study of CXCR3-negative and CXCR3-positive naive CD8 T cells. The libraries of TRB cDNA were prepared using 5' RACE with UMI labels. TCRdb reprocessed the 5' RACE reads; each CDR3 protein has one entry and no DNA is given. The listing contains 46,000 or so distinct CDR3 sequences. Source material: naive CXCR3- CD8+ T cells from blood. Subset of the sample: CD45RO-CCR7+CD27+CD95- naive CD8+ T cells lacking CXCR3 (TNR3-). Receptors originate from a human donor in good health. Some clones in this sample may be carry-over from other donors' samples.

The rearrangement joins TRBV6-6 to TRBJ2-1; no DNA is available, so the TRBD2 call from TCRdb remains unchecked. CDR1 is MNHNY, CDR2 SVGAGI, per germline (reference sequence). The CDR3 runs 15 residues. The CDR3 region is CASSSAGLSYNEQFF.

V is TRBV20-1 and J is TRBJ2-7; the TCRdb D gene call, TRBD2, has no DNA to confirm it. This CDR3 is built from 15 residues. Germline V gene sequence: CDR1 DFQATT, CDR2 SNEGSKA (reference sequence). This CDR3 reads CSASLWTSGFYEQYF.

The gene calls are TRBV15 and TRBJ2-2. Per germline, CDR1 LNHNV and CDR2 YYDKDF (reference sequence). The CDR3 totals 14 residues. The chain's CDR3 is CATSEEANTGELFF.

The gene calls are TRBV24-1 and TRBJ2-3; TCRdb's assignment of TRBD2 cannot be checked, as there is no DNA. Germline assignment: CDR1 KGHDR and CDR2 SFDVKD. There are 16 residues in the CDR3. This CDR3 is CATSDPLAGATDTQYF.

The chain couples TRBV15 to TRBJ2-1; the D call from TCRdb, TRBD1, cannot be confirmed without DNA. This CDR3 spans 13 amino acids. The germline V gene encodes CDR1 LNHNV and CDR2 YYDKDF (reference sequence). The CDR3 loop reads CATSQGNYNEQFF.

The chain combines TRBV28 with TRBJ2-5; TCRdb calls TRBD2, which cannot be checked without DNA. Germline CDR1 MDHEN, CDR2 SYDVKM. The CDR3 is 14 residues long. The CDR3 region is CASSWAAVQETQYF.

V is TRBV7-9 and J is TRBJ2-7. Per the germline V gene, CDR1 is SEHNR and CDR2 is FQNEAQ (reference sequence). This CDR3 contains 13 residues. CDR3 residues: CASSSPVTYEQYF.

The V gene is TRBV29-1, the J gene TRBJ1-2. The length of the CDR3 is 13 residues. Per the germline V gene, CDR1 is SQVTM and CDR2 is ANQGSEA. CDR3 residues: CSVEVGVLEGYTF. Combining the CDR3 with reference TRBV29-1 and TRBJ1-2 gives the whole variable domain SAVISQKPSRDICQRGTSLTIQCQVDSQVTMMFWYRQQPGQSLTLIATANQGSEATYESGFVIDKFPISRPNLTFSTLTVSNMSPEDSSIYLCSVEVGVLEGYTFGSGTRLTVV.